These 14 T cell receptor beta chains were all obtained from the same sample, sequenced in a study of cytomegalovirus exposure and HLA in healthy donors. A multiplex PCR was run with 60 Vbeta primers and 13 Jbeta primers. TCRdb's copy holds only in-frame clones and misses some; the assay was immunoSEQ multiplex PCR. The sample records around 99,000 clones, around 77% being singletons. Sequenced: PBMCs. The source of these receptors is a man in his forties in good health and CMV-seronegative.

This clone was recorded a few times. The V call is TRBV5-4, the J call TRBJ1-6; TRBD1 matches 8 bases. V shed 4 bases and J 7 bases; nucleotides not matched to a gene: 10. CDR1 and CDR2 (germline): SGHNT, YYREEE (reference sequence). The CDR3 contains 16 residues. CDR3 sequence: CASSPGQGRWNSPLHF. The CDR3 bases are TGTGCCAGCAGCCCCGGACAGGGAAGGTGGAATTCACCCCTCCACTTT.

The chain joins TRBV13 to TRBJ1-1, with D unclear. The CDR3 runs 15 residues. V dropped 7 bases and J dropped 3 bases, with 18 bases sitting between them. In germline, CDR1 is PRHDT, CDR2 FYEKMQ (reference sequence). The DNA for the CDR3 is TGTGCCAGCATCGGCCTTTCTAGCGGAGACACTGAAGCTTTCTTT. It specifies CASIGLSSGDTEAFF.

The V gene is TRBV10-3, the J gene TRBJ2-1; no firm D call. The V end was cut by 3 bases, the J end by 3 bases, with 9 bases between. This CDR3 has 14 amino acids. Germline CDR1 reads ENHRY; CDR2 reads SYGVKD. The CDR3 reads CAISEDPGYNEQFF. DNA of the CDR3: TGTGCCATCAGTGAAGACCCGGGCTACAATGAGCAGTTCTTC.

The genes are TRBV19 and TRBJ1-6, with TRBD1 matching over 10 bases. Germline loops: CDR1 LNHDA, CDR2 SQIVND (reference sequence). V dropped 3 bases and J dropped 5; count of bases not matched to a gene: 7. The CDR3 is 17 residues long. The CDR3 loop reads CASSILTGGADNSPLHF. The DNA for the CDR3 is TGTGCCAGTAGTATTCTGACAGGGGGCGCGGATAATTCACCCCTCCACTTT.

The chain uses TRBV29-1 and TRBJ1-2; D is unresolved. CDR1 and CDR2 from the germline V gene are SQVTM and ANQGSEA. CDR3 length: 12 amino acids. With 7 bases removed from V and 5 bases from J, the gap between germline ends came to 14 bases. The CDR3 bases are TGCAGCGGAGCCAATTCCGCTTATGGCTACACCTTC. This encodes CSGANSAYGYTF.

The J gene is TRBJ1-3, the V gene TRBV7-6; tentatively, D is TRBD1 (5 bases). The CDR3 consists of 17 residues. Between the trimmed V and J ends, which lost 1 base and 0 bases, there was a span of 13 bases. Germline V gives CDR1 SGHVS, CDR2 FNYEAQ. CDR3 nucleotides: TGTGCCAGCAGCTTAGGGGCGTGGGGACTCTCTGGAAACACCATATATTTT. Amino acids: CASSLGAWGLSGNTIYF.

This rearrangement joins TRBV6-5 to TRBJ1-5, with 10 bases aligning to TRBD1. Germline CDR1 MNHEY, CDR2 SVGAGI. CDR3 length: 15 amino acids. V shed 2 bases, J shed 4 bases, and the junction held 2 bases outside the gene matches. For the CDR3, the DNA is TGTGCCAGCAGTTACGGGACAGGGGCAAATCAGCCCCAGCATTTT. Amino acid sequence: CASSYGTGANQPQHF.

The chain has TRBV19 and TRBJ1-2, with 9 bases that match TRBD1. The junction had 7 bases not matched to a gene; V was cut back by 6 bases and J by 8 bases. CDR3 length: 13 residues. CDR1 LNHDA and CDR2 SQIVND come from the germline V gene (reference sequence). CDR3: CASRPGQGKGYTF. The CDR3 DNA is TGTGCCAGTAGACCCGGACAGGGGAAGGGCTACACCTTC.

The chain's CDR3 is CASSPIAGGQQETQYF. The DNA for the CDR3 is TGTGCCAGCAGCCCAATAGCGGGGGGCCAACAAGAGACCCAGTACTTC. The chain carries TRBV7-2 and TRBJ2-5; 10 positions agree with TRBD2. The CDR3 totals 16 residues. With 5 bases clipped from V and 2 bases from J, the junction kept 8 bases outside the gene matches. From germline, CDR1 is SGHTA and CDR2 FQGNSA.

This clone has a handful of counts. This sequence joins TRBV6-1 and TRBJ1-6; D gene uncertain. Deletions cut 0 bases from V and 6 bases from J, with 9 bases between. The V gene's germline CDR1 is MNHNS and CDR2 SASEGT. CDR3 length: 15 amino acids. The DNA for the CDR3 is TGTGCCAGCAGTGAAGCGCTCAGGCTTAATTCACCCCTCCACTTT. Translation gives CASSEALRLNSPLHF.

The rearrangement joins TRBV6-6 to TRBJ1-3; D is ambiguous. V lost 5 bases to trimming and J lost 2 bases, with 10 bases between them. Germline lookup yields CDR1 MNHNY and CDR2 SVGAGI (reference sequence). This CDR3 spans 14 amino acids. The CDR3 sequence is CASSDWETGNTIYF. In DNA form, the CDR3 reads TGTGCCAGCAGTGACTGGGAGACTGGAAACACCATATATTTT.

CDR3 amino acids: CASSLRRDNQPQHF. DNA of the CDR3: TGTGCCAGCAGCTTACGCAGGGACAATCAGCCCCAGCATTTT. The gene calls are TRBV13 and TRBJ1-5, with D tentatively TRBD1 (5 bases). Between the trimmed V and J ends, which lost 2 bases and 3 bases, there was a span of 8 bases. This CDR3 is 14 amino acids long. CDR1 PRHDT and CDR2 FYEKMQ come from the germline V gene (reference sequence).

This clone was counted a single time. This sequence joins TRBV7-8 and TRBJ2-7; 10 positions match TRBD2. After removal of 0 bases from V and 3 bases from J, the junction contained 2 bases not matched to a gene. This CDR3 comprises 15 residues. Germline CDR1 and CDR2: SGHVS and FQNEAQ. The CDR3 DNA reads as TGTGCCAGCAGCTTAGCTAGCGGGAGGATCTACGAGCAGTACTTC. This codes for CASSLASGRIYEQYF.

This clone was observed once. This rearrangement joins TRBV15 to TRBJ1-5; TRBD1 matches 9 bases. The CDR3 is 13 residues long. J lost 7 bases, V lost 7 bases, and 5 bases had no gene match. CDR1 LNHNV and CDR2 YYDKDF come from the germline V gene (reference sequence). CDR3 sequence (DNA): TGTGCCACCAAGGACAGGGGAGAACAGCCCCAGCATTTT. It translates to CATKDRGEQPQHF.